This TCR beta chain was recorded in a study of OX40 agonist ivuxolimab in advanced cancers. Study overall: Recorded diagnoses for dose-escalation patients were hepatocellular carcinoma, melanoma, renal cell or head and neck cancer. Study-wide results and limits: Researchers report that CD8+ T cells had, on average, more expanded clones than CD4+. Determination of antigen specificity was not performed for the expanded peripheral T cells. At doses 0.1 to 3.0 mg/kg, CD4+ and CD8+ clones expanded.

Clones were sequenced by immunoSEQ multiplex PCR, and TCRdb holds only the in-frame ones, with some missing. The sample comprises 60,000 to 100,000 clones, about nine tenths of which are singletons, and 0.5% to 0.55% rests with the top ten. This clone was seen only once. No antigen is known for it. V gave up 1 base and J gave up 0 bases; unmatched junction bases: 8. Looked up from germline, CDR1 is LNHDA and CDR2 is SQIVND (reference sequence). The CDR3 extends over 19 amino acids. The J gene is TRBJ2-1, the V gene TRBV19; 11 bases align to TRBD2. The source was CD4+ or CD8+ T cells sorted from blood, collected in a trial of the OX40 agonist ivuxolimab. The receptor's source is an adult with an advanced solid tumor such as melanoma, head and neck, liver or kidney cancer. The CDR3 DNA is TGTGCCAGTAGTATAGGGACTAGCGGGTACTACGGCTCCTACAATGAGCAGTTCTTC. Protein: CASSIGTSGYYGSYNEQFF. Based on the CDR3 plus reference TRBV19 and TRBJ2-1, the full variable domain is DGGITQSPKYLFRKEGQNVTLSCEQNLNHDAMYWYRQDPGQGLRLIYYSQIVNDFQKGDIAEGYSVSREKKESFPLTVTSAQKNPTAFYLCASSIGTSGYYGSYNEQFFGPGTRLTVL.